The sequence of this T cell receptor beta chain was determined in a study of neurological immune-mediated disorders. TCRdb re-derived calls from the 5' RACE reads in MiXCR, one entry per CDR3 protein. The sample contains 20,000 to 30,000 distinct CDR3 sequences, 2% to 2.5% of which appear only once. This clonotype has a count of ten or more. The CDR3 has 14 residues. Germline V gene data show CDR1 as DFQATT and CDR2 as SNEGSKA (reference sequence). V dropped 6 bases and J dropped 3 bases, with 17 bases sitting between them. This rearrangement joins TRBV20-1 to TRBJ2-5, with a tentative D call TRBD1 (5 bases). The TCR sequence derives from a woman between 50 and 59 years old with multiple sclerosis. Sequencing was carried out using PBMCs. DNA of the CDR3: TGCAGTGCCTACAGGAACCCGAATGAAGAGACCCAGTACTTC. It yields the protein CSAYRNPNEETQYF.